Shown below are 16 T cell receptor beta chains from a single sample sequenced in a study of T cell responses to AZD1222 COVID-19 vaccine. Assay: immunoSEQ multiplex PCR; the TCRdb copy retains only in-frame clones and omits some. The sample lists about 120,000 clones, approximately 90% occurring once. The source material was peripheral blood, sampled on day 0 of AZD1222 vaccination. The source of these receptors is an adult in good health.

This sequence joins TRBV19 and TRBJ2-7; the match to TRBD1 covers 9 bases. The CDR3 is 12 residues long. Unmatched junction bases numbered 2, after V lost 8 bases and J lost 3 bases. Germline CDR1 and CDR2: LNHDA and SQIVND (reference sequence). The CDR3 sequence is CASQDRGYEQYF. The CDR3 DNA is TGTGCCAGTCAGGACAGGGGCTACGAGCAGTACTTC.

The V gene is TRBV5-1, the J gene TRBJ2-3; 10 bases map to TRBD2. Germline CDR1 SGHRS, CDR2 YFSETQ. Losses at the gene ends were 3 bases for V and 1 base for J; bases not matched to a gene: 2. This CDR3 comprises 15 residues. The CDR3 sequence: CASSSGTSGTDTQYF. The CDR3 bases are TGCGCCAGCAGCTCCGGGACTAGCGGCACAGATACGCAGTATTTT.

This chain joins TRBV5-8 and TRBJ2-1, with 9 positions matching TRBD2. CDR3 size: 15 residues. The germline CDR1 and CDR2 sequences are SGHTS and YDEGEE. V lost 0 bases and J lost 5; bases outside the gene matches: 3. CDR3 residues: CASSLGTSVNNEQFF. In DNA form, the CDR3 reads TGTGCCAGCAGCTTGGGGACTAGCGTTAACAATGAGCAGTTCTTC.

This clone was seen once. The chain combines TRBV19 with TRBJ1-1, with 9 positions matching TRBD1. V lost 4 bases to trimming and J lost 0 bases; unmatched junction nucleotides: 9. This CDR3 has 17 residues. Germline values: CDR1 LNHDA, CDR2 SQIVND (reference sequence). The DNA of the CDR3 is TGTGCCAGTAGTAAGGTAACAGGGGGCCTCATGAACACTGAAGCTTTCTTT. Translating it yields CASSKVTGGLMNTEAFF.

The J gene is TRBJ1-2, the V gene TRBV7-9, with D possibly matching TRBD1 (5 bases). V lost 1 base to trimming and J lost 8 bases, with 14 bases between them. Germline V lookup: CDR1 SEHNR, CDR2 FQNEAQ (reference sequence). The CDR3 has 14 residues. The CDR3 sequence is CASSLGAGSRGYTF. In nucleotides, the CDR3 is TGTGCCAGCAGCTTAGGGGCAGGGTCTCGAGGCTACACCTTC. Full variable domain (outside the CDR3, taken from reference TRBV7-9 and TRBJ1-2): DTGVSQNPRHKITKRGQNVTFRCDPISEHNRLYWYRQTLGQGPEFLTYFQNEAQLEKSRLLSDRFSAERPKGSFSTLEIQRTEQGDSAMYLCASSLGAGSRGYTFGSGTRLTVV.

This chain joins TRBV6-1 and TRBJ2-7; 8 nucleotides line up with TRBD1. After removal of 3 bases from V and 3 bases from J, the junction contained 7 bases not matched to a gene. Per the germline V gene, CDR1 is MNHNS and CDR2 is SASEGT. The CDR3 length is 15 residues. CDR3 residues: CASSESDRAYYEQYF. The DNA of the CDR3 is TGTGCCAGCAGTGAGTCGGACAGGGCCTACTACGAGCAGTACTTC.

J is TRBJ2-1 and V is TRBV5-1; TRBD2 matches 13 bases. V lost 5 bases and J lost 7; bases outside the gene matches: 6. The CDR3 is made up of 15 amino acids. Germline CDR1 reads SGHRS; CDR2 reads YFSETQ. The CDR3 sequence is CASRWTSGRSNEQFF. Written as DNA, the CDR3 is TGCGCCAGCAGATGGACTAGCGGGAGATCAAATGAGCAGTTCTTC.

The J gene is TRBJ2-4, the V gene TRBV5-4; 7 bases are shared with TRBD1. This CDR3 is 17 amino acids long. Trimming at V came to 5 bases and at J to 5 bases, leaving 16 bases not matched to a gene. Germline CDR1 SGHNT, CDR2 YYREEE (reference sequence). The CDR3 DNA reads TGTGCCAGCAGACCCGCTCCCGGGACAGTTCCACAAAACATTCAGTACTTC. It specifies CASRPAPGTVPQNIQYF. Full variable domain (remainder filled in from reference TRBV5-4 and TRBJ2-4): ETGVTQSPTHLIKTRGQQVTLRCSSQSGHNTVSWYQQALGQGPQFIFQYYREEENGRGNFPPRFSGLQFPNYSSELNVNALELDDSALYLCASRPAPGTVPQNIQYFGAGTRLSVL.

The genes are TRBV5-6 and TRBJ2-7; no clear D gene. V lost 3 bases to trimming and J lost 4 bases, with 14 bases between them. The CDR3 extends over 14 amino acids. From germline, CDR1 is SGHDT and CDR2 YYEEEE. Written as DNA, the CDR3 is TGTGCCAGCAGCTCCGCTCCTCCTGATTACGAGCAGTACTTC. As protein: CASSSAPPDYEQYF. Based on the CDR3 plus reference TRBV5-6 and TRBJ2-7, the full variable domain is DAGVTQSPTHLIKTRGQQVTLRCSPKSGHDTVSWYQQALGQGPQFIFQYYEEEERQRGNFPDRFSGHQFPNYSSELNVNALLLGDSALYLCASSSAPPDYEQYFGPGTRLTVT.

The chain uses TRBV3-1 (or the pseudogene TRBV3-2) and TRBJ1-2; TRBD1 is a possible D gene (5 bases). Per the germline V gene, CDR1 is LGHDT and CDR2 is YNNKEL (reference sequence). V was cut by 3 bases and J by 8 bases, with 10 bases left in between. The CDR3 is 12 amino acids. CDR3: CASSHLGEGYTF. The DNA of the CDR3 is TGTGCCAGCAGCCATCTGGGGGAGGGCTACACCTTC.

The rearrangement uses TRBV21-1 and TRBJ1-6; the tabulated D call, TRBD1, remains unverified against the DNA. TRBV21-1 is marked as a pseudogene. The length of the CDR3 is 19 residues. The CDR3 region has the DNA TGTGCCAGCAGCAAGAACCGATCGTGGGCAGGCAAGAATAATTCACCCCTCCACTTT. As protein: CASSKNRSWAGKNNSPLHF.

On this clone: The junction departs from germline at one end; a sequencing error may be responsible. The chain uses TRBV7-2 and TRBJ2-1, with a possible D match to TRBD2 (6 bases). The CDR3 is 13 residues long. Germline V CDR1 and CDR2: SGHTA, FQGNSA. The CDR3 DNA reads TGTGCCAGCAGCTTAGGCGGACTAATCCCTGGAGTCTTC. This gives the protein CASSLGGLIPGVF. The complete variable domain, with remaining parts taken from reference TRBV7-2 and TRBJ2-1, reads GAGVSQSPSNKVTEKGKDVELRCDPISGHTALYWYRQSLGQGLEFLIYFQGNSAPDKSGLPSDRFSAERTGGSVSTLTIQRTQQEDSAVYLCASSLGGLIPGVFGPGTRLTVL.

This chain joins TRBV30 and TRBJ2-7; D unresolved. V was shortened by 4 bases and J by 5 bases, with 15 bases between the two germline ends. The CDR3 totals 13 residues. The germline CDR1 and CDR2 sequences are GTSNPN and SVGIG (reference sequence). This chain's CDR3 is CAWNLGSRHEQYF. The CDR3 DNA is TGTGCCTGGAATTTAGGCAGTCGACACGAGCAGTACTTC.

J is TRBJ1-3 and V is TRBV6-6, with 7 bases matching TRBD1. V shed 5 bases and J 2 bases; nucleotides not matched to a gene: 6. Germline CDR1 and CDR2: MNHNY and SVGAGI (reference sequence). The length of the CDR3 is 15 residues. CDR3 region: CASSPPTGTGNTIYF. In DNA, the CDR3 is TGTGCCAGCAGTCCCCCGACAGGGACTGGAAACACCATATATTTT.

The CDR3 region has the DNA TGTGCGACCAAAGGGGTATACACTGAAGCTTTCTTT. This codes for CATKGVYTEAFF. The rearrangement joins TRBV6-5 to TRBJ1-1; perhaps TRBD1 as D (5 bases). Germline assignment: CDR1 MNHEY and CDR2 SVGAGI. The CDR3 spans 12 residues.

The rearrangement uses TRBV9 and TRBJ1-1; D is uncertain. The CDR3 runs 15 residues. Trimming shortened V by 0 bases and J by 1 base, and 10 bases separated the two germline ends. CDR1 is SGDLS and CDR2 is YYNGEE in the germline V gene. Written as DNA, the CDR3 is TGTGCCAGCAGCGTAGCGGGGAACCCGAACACTGAAGCTTTCTTT. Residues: CASSVAGNPNTEAFF.